Below are 22 T cell receptor beta chains sequenced from a single sample in a study of T cell changes during pregnancy in multiple sclerosis. TCRdb keeps only in-frame clones here, not all; method: immunoSEQ multiplex PCR. This table has fewer than 130,000 clones, approximately 90% appearing once. Sequencing was performed on peripheral blood, taken after pregnancy. These TCRs come from a female donor with multiple sclerosis, enrolled in a pregnancy study.

The chain uses TRBV2 and TRBJ1-6, with TRBD1 identical over 7 bases. Per germline, CDR1 SNHLY and CDR2 FYNNEI. CDR3 length equals 17 residues. The V gene end was trimmed by 2 bases and the J gene end by 7 bases; junction bases not matched to a gene: 11. The CDR3 loop is CASSELSRGAYNSPLHF. The DNA for the CDR3 is TGTGCCAGCAGTGAATTGAGCAGGGGGGCATACAATTCACCCCTCCACTTT.

V is TRBV20-1 and J is TRBJ2-5; D is undetermined. Germline values: CDR1 DFQATT, CDR2 SNEGSKA (reference sequence). The CDR3 is 10 amino acids. V was clipped by 3 bases and J by 5 bases, with 4 bases between them. The CDR3 DNA is TGCAGTGCTAGGAGGGAGACCCAGTACTTC. Translation gives CSARRETQYF.

This clone was seen a single time. The rearrangement uses TRBV9 and TRBJ1-1, with TRBD1 matching 10 bases. This CDR3 has 17 amino acids. Unmatched junction bases numbered 10, after V lost 2 bases and J lost 3 bases. Germline CDR1 SGDLS, CDR2 YYNGEE. This CDR3 reads CASSVLDTGTGDTEAFF. As DNA, the CDR3 is TGTGCCAGCAGCGTCCTGGACACCGGGACAGGGGACACTGAAGCTTTCTTT.

The chain recombines TRBV19 with TRBJ1-1, with a possible D match to TRBD1 (5 bases). V lost 6 bases and J 1 base, leaving 21 bases between the germline ends. The CDR3 has 17 amino acids. Germline CDR1 is LNHDA and CDR2 is SQIVND (reference sequence). Written as DNA, the CDR3 is TGTGCCAGTAGGTCCAGGAGCGGGGGACCTCAGAACACTGAAGCTTTCTTT. Its translation: CASRSRSGGPQNTEAFF.

The rearrangement joins TRBV7-3 to TRBJ1-1; D might be TRBD1 (6 bases). The CDR3 has 16 amino acids. Per germline, CDR1 SGHTA and CDR2 FQGTGA. V gave up 3 bases and J gave up 1 base, with 15 bases separating them. CDR3 protein: CASSFGMGAKNTEAFF. The DNA for the CDR3 is TGTGCCAGCAGCTTTGGTATGGGGGCAAAGAACACTGAAGCTTTCTTT.

This chain links TRBV10-3 with TRBJ2-1; TRBD1 matches 9 bases. Trimming cost V 10 bases and J 3 bases; bases outside gene matches: 10. The CDR3 consists of 15 residues. Germline lookup yields CDR1 ENHRY and CDR2 SYGVKD. The CDR3 sequence is CATRGDRVDYNEQFF. The CDR3 coding sequence is TGTGCCACCAGGGGGGACAGGGTAGACTACAATGAGCAGTTCTTC.

The rearrangement links TRBV5-4 to TRBJ1-3, with D perhaps TRBD1 (6 bases). The CDR3 sequence is 19 residues long. The ends were cut back, 3 bases at V and 0 bases at J, with 22 bases in the middle. In germline, CDR1 is SGHNT, CDR2 YYREEE (reference sequence). CDR3 sequence: CASSYIRGAGDSSGNTIYF. The CDR3 region has the DNA TGTGCCAGCAGCTACATTAGGGGCGCAGGGGATAGCTCTGGAAACACCATATATTTT.

The DNA for the CDR3 is TGTGCCAGCAGCTCAGGGACAGCCAATTCACCCCTCCACTTT. It is translated as CASSSGTANSPLHF. The gene calls are TRBV7-3 and TRBJ1-6; 7 bases match TRBD1. V lost 4 bases and J lost 7; bases outside the gene matches: 4. Germline-derived CDR1 and CDR2 are SGHTA and FQGTGA. The CDR3 has 14 residues.

The chain carries TRBV5-1 and TRBJ1-1; D is unresolved. The V and J ends lost 6 bases and 1 base respectively, with 7 bases between them. Germline CDR1 reads SGHRS; CDR2 reads YFSETQ. The CDR3 loop spans 12 amino acids. CDR3 loop: CASKEGNTEAFF. In DNA, the CDR3 is TGCGCCAGCAAGGAGGGGAACACTGAAGCTTTCTTT. Full variable domain (missing parts from reference TRBV5-1 and TRBJ1-1): KAGVTQTPRYLIKTRGQQVTLSCSPISGHRSVSWYQQTPGQGLQFLFEYFSETQRNKGNFPGRFSGRQFSNSRSEMNVSTLELGDSALYLCASKEGNTEAFFGQGTRLTVV.

V is TRBV14 and J is TRBJ1-6; no clear D. The CDR3 is 17 residues long. V lost 2 bases and J 0 bases, leaving 11 bases between the germline ends. Per the germline V gene, CDR1 is SGHDN and CDR2 is FVKESK. The CDR3 here is CASSQILPSSYNSPLHF. The CDR3 bases are TGTGCCAGCAGCCAAATACTTCCGAGCTCCTATAATTCACCCCTCCACTTT.

This sequence joins TRBV19 and TRBJ2-7; 10 bases are a match to TRBD1. The CDR3 sequence is 14 residues long. V gave up 4 bases and J gave up 6 bases; unmatched junction bases: 6. Germline V gene data show CDR1 as LNHDA and CDR2 as SQIVND (reference sequence). CDR3 DNA sequence: TGTGCCAGTAGTAGGGGACAGGGGAGCGGCGAGCAGTACTTC. Its translation: CASSRGQGSGEQYF.

The chain joins TRBV28 to TRBJ1-2; D not resolved. Germline CDR1 MDHEN, CDR2 SYDVKM. The CDR3 runs to 12 residues. The V end lost 5 bases, the J end lost 5 bases, and 9 bases lay between the germline ends. The CDR3 spells CASSAEIYGYTF. The CDR3 nucleotides read TGTGCCAGCAGTGCGGAAATTTATGGCTACACCTTC.

This clone was counted a single time. The V gene is TRBV19, the J gene TRBJ2-1; D possibly corresponds to TRBD1 (6 bases). Between the trimmed V and J ends, which lost 3 bases and 4 bases, there was a span of 10 bases. Germline V CDR1 and CDR2: LNHDA, SQIVND (reference sequence). There are 14 residues in the CDR3. The CDR3 coding sequence is TGTGCCAGTAGTATCAGGGGACCATACAATGAGCAGTTCTTC. Its protein is CASSIRGPYNEQFF.

This rearrangement joins TRBV7-6 to TRBJ2-5; 9 bases agree with TRBD1. Germline CDR1 reads SGHVS; CDR2 reads FNYEAQ. V was clipped by 4 bases and J by 2 bases; unmatched bases: 5. This CDR3 is 15 amino acids long. The CDR3, as DNA: TGTGCCAGCAGCTCCGTTGGGACAGGGCAAGAGACCCAGTACTTC. Translated: CASSSVGTGQETQYF.

A single count supports this clone. This chain joins TRBV6-5 and TRBJ1-2; 8 positions agree with TRBD1. V dropped 4 bases and J dropped 2; count of bases not matched to a gene: 6. The germline CDR1 and CDR2 sequences are MNHEY and SVGAGI. The CDR3 sequence is 15 residues long. The CDR3 sequence: CASSSRDRLNYGYTF. The CDR3, as DNA: TGTGCCAGCAGTTCACGGGACAGGTTAAACTATGGCTACACCTTC.

The chain carries TRBV7-2 and TRBJ2-1; D is unresolved. This CDR3 has 15 residues. V lost 1 base to trimming and J lost 2 bases, with 9 bases between them. Germline CDR1 reads SGHTA; CDR2 reads FQGNSA. The CDR3 DNA reads as TGTGCCAGCAGCTTAGGGCTCGTTACCTACAATGAGCAGTTCTTC. It translates to CASSLGLVTYNEQFF.

This chain joins TRBV5-1 and TRBJ1-1, with D possibly matching TRBD1 (5 bases). Trimming removed 5 bases from V and 0 bases from J, with 8 bases in between. CDR3 size: 13 residues. Germline lookup yields CDR1 SGHRS and CDR2 YFSETQ. The CDR3 is CASSRGVNTEAFF. In DNA form, the CDR3 reads TGCGCCAGCAGTCGGGGGGTGAACACTGAAGCTTTCTTT.

This chain uses TRBV4-1 with TRBJ1-3; 9 positions match TRBD1. V shed 1 base and J 2 bases; nucleotides not matched to a gene: 3. Germline CDR1 MGHRA, CDR2 YSYEKL. The CDR3 contains 16 residues. This CDR3 is CASSQGNRGPGNTIYF. The CDR3 nucleotides are TGCGCCAGCAGCCAAGGTAACAGGGGGCCTGGAAACACCATATATTTT.

The genes are TRBV10-1 and TRBJ2-7; 8 bases line up with TRBD1. The junction had 13 bases not matched to a gene; V was cut back by 10 bases and J by 5 bases. The CDR3 is 14 residues long. Germline V gene data show CDR1 as WNHNN and CDR2 as SYGVQD (reference sequence). CDR3 residues: CATQLGQGFHEQYF. The CDR3 nucleotides read TGCGCCACCCAACTCGGACAGGGTTTCCACGAGCAGTACTTC.

The chain employs TRBV19 and TRBJ1-1; 9 positions agree with TRBD1. J gave up 6 bases and V 5 bases, and 7 bases lay outside the gene matches. There are 14 residues in the CDR3. Germline lookup yields CDR1 LNHDA and CDR2 SQIVND (reference sequence). As DNA, the CDR3 is TGTGCCAGTAGTTGGGACAGGGTGGTTTCTGAAGCTTTCTTT. Its protein product is CASSWDRVVSEAFF.

This rearrangement joins TRBV4-1 to TRBJ1-2, with TRBD1 matching over 7 bases. Germline V CDR1 and CDR2: MGHRA, YSYEKL. The CDR3 consists of 14 residues. V lost 3 bases and J lost 12; bases outside the gene matches: 13. The CDR3 loop is CASSQEGTVASDTF. Written as DNA, the CDR3 is TGCGCCAGCAGCCAGGAAGGGACAGTCGCTTCGGACACCTTC.

This clone was found a few times. The chain carries TRBV19 and TRBJ1-1, with 10 bases lining up with TRBD1. V shed 0 bases, J shed 5 bases, and the junction held 6 bases outside the gene matches. Germline V lookup: CDR1 LNHDA, CDR2 SQIVND (reference sequence). CDR3 size: 16 residues. CDR3 residues: CASSIETGGAGTEAFF. Here the CDR3 DNA reads TGTGCCAGTAGTATAGAGACAGGGGGCGCGGGGACTGAAGCTTTCTTT.